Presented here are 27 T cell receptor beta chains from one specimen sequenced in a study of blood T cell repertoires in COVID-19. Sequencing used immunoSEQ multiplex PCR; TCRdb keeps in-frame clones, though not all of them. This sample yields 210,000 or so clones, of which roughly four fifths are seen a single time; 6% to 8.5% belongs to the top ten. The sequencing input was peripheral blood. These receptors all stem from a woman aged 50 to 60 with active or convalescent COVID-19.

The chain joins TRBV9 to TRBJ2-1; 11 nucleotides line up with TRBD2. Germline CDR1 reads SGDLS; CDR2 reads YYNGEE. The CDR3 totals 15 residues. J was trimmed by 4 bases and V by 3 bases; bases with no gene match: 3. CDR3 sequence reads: CASSDPSGGYNEQFF. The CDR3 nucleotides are TGTGCCAGCAGCGACCCTAGCGGGGGGTACAATGAGCAGTTCTTC.

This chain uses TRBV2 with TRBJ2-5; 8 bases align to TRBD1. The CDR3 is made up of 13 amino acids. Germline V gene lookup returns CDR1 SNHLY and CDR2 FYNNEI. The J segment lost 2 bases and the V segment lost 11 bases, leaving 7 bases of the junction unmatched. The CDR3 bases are TGTGCCTCCTTCCGGGACAGGCAAGAGACCCAGTACTTC. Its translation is CASFRDRQETQYF.

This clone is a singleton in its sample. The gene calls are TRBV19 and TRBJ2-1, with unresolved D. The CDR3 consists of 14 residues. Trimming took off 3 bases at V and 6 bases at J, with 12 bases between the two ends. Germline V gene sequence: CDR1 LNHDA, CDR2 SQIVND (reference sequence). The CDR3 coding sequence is TGTGCCAGTAGTATCATACTTAACCCCAATGAGCAGTTCTTC. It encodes CASSIILNPNEQFF.

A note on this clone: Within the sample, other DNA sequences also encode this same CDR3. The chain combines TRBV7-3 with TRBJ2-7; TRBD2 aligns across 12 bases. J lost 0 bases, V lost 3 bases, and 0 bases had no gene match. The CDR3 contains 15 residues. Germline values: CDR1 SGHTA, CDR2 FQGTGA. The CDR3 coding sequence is TGTGCCAGCAGCTTGACTAGCGGGAGCTCCTACGAGCAGTACTTC. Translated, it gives CASSLTSGSSYEQYF.

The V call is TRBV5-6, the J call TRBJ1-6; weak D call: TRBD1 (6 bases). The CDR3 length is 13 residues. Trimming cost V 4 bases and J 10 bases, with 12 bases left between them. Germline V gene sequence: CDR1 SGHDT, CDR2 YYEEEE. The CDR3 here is CASSVEGVSPLHF. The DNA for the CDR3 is TGTGCCAGCAGCGTGGAGGGGGTGTCACCCCTCCACTTT.

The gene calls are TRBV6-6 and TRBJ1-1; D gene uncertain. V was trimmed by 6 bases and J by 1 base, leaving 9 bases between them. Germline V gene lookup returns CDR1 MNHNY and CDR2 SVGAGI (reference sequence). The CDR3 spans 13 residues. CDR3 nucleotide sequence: TGTGCCAGCAGCACGTCGGGGAACACTGAAGCTTTCTTT. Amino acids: CASSTSGNTEAFF.

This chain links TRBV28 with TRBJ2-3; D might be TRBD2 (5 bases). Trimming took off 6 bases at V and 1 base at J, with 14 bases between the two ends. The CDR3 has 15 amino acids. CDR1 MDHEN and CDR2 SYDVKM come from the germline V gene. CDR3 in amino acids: CASRAPAGGTDTQYF. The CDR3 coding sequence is TGTGCCAGCAGAGCCCCCGCCGGGGGCACAGATACGCAGTATTTT.

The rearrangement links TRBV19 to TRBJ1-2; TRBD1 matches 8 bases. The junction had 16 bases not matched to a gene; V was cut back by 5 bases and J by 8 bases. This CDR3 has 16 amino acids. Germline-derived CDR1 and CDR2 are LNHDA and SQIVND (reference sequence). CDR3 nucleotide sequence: TGTGCCAGTAGTCAGAGCCCGATGACAGGGGCGGTCGGCTACACCTTC. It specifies CASSQSPMTGAVGYTF.

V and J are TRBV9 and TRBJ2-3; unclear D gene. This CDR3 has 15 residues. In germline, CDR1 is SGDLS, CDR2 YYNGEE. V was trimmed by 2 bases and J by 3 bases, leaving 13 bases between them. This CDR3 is CASSVGLPTTDTQYF. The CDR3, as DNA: TGTGCCAGCAGCGTTGGGCTGCCCACGACAGATACGCAGTATTTT.

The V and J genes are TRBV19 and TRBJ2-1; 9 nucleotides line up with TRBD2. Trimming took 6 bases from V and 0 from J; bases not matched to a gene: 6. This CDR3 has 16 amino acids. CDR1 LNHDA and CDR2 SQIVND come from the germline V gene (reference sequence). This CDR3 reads CASRGLAVNSYNEQFF. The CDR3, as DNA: TGTGCCAGTAGGGGACTAGCTGTTAACTCCTACAATGAGCAGTTCTTC.

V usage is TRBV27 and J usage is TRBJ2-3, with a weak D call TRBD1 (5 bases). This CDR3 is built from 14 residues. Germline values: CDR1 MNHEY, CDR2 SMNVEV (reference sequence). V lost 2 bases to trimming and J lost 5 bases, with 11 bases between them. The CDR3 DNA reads TGTGCCAGCAGTTTAGGTGGGGCCCAAGATACGCAGTATTTT. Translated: CASSLGGAQDTQYF.

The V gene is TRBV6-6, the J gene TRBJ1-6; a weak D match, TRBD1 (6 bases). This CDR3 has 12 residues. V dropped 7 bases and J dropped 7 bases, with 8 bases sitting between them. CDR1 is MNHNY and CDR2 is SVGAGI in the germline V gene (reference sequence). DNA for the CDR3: TGTGCCAGCACCACAGGGAATTCACCCCTCCACTTT. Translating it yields CASTTGNSPLHF.

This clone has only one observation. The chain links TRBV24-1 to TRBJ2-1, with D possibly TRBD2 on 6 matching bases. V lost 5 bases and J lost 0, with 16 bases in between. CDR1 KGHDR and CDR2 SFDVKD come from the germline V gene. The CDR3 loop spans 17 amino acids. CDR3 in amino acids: CATSGVQGLSSYNEQFF. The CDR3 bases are TGTGCCACCAGTGGGGTCCAGGGACTTAGCTCCTACAATGAGCAGTTCTTC.

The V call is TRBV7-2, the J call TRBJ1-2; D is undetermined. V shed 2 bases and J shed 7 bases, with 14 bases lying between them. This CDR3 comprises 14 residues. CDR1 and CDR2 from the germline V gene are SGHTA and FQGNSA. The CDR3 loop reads CASSLSGPRGGYTF. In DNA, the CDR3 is TGTGCCAGCAGCTTATCCGGACCCCGGGGTGGCTACACCTTC.

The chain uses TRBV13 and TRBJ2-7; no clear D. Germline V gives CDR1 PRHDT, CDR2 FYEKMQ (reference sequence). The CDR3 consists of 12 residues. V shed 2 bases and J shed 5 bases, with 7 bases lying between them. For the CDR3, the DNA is TGTGCCAGCAGCTTACATAGCAACGAGCAGTACTTC. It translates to CASSLHSNEQYF.

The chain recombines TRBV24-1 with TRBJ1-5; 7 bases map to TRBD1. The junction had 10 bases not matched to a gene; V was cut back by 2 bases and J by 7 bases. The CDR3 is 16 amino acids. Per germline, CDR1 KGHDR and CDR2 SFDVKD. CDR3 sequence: CATSDSRRDSRQPQHF. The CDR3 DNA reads TGTGCCACCAGTGATTCGCGCCGGGACAGCAGGCAGCCCCAGCATTTT.

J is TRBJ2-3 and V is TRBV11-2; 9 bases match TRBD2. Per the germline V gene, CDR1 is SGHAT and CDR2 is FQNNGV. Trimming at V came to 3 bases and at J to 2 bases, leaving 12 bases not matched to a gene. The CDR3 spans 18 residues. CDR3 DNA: TGTGCCAGCAGCTTTCTCCTGAGGGCGGGAGGGAACACAGATACGCAGTATTTT. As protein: CASSFLLRAGGNTDTQYF.

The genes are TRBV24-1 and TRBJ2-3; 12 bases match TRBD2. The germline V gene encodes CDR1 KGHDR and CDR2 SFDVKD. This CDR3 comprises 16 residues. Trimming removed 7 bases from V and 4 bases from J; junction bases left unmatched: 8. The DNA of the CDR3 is TGTGCCACCAGCCTACCTAGCGGGGGGGCCGCAGATACGCAGTATTTT. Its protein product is CATSLPSGGAADTQYF.

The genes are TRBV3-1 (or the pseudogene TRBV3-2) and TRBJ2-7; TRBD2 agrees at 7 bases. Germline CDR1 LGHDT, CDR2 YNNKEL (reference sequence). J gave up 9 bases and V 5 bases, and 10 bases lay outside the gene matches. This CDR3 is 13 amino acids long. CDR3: CASSSRRGYLQYF. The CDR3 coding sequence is TGTGCCAGCAGCTCAAGGCGGGGGTACCTGCAGTACTTC.

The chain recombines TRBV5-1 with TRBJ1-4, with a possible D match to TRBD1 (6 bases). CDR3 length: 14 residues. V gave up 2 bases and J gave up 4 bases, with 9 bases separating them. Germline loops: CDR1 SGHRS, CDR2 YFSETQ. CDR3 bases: TGCGCCAGCAGCTTCCAGGGGCTTAATGAAAAACTGTTTTTT. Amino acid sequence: CASSFQGLNEKLFF.

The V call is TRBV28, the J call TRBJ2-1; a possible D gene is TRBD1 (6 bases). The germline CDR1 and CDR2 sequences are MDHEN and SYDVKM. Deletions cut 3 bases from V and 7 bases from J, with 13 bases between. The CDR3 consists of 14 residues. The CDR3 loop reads CASSFGSRGNEQFF. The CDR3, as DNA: TGTGCCAGCAGTTTTGGGTCTAGGGGGAATGAGCAGTTCTTC.

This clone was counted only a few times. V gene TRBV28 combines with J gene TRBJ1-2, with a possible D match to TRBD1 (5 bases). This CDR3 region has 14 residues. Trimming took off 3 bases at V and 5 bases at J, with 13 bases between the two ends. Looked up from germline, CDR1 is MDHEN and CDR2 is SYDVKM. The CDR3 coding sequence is TGTGCCAGCAGTTTCCAGGGCAGCCGGTATGGCTACACCTTC. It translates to CASSFQGSRYGYTF.

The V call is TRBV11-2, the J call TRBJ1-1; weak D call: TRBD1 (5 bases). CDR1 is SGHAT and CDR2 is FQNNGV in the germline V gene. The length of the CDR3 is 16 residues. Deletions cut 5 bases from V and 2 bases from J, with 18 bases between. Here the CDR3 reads CASSQKQGQPNTEAFF. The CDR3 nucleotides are TGTGCCAGCAGCCAAAAGCAGGGCCAGCCAAACACTGAAGCTTTCTTT. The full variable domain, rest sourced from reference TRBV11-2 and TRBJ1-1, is EAGVAQSPRYKIIEKRQSVAFWCNPISGHATLYWYQQILGQGPKLLIQFQNNGVVDDSQLPKDRFSAERLKGVDSTLKIQPAKLEDSAVYLCASSQKQGQPNTEAFFGQGTRLTVV.

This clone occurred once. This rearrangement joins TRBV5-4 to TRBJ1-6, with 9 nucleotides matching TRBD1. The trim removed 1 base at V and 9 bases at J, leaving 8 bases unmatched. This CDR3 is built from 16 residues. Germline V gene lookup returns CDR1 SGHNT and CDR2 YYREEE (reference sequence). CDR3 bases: TGTGCCAGCAGCTTGAGGACAGGGGTCATCCTTTCACCCCTCCACTTT. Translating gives CASSLRTGVILSPLHF.

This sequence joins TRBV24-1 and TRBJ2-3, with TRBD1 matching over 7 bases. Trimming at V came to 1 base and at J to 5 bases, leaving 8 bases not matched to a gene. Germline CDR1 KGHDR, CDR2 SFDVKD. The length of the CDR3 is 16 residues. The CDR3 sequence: CATSDFRQGPLDTQYF. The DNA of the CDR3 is TGTGCCACCAGTGATTTCCGACAGGGTCCCTTAGATACGCAGTATTTT.

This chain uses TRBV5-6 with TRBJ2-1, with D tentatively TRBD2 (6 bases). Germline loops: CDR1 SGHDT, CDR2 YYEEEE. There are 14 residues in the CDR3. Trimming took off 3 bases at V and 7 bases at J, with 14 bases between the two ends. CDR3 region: CASSSTTSRNEQFF. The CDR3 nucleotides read TGTGCCAGCAGCTCGACGACTAGTCGAAATGAGCAGTTCTTC. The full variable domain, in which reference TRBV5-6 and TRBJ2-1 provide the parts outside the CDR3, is DAGVTQSPTHLIKTRGQQVTLRCSPKSGHDTVSWYQQALGQGPQFIFQYYEEEERQRGNFPDRFSGHQFPNYSSELNVNALLLGDSALYLCASSSTTSRNEQFFGPGTRLTVL.

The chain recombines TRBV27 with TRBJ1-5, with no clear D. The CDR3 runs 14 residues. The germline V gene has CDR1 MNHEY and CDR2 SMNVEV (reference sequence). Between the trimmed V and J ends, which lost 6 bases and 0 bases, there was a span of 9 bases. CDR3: CASSYTDSNQPQHF. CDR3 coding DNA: TGTGCCAGCAGCTACACAGATAGCAATCAGCCCCAGCATTTT.